This TCR beta chain was observed in a study of shared clonotypes between healthy human individuals. The J segment lost 7 bases and the V segment lost 5 bases, leaving 20 bases of the junction unmatched. Germline assignment: CDR1 SGHTA and CDR2 FQGTGA. The CDR3 length is 18 residues. CD45RO negativity and positive selection for CCR7 defined naive CD8 cells, a population that excluded terminally differentiated effector memory CD45RA+ cells. The assay was immunoSEQ multiplex PCR, and TCRdb's table has in-frame clones only and misses some. The sample has about 2.1 million clones, 93% seen once. The chain recombines TRBV7-3 with TRBJ2-1, with TRBD2 matching 7 bases. Sequencing was carried out using naive CD8+ T cells from PBMCs. The sequence was obtained from a young man in good health. Some clones in this sample may be carry-over from other donors' samples. DNA of the CDR3: TGTGCCAGCAGCCCGTGGTCCCCTAGCGGAATACAACAGAATGAGCAGTTCTTC. It translates to CASSPWSPSGIQQNEQFF.